Shown below are 18 T cell receptor beta chains from a single sample sequenced in a study of T cell responses to AZD1222 COVID-19 vaccine. TCRdb's table, derived via immunoSEQ multiplex PCR, lists solely in-frame clones and lacks some. The table has 100,000 to 150,000 clones, roughly 86% seen once. Sequenced material: peripheral blood, taken on day 0 of AZD1222 vaccination. The receptors originated from an adult in good health.

The chain is built from TRBV5-5 and TRBJ1-4; D possibly corresponds to TRBD1 (5 bases). V was shortened by 4 bases and J by 7 bases, with 20 bases between the two germline ends. In germline, CDR1 is SGHKS, CDR2 YYEKEE (reference sequence). The CDR3 has 16 residues. This CDR3 reads CASSPAEGRRGEKLFF. In DNA form, the CDR3 reads TGTGCCAGCAGCCCGGCGGAGGGGCGCCGGGGTGAAAAACTGTTTTTT.

The rearrangement uses TRBV11-1 and TRBJ2-7, with 7 bases identical to TRBD2. The germline V gene encodes CDR1 SGHAT and CDR2 FQDESV (reference sequence). V lost 0 bases, J lost 7 bases, and 6 bases stayed unmatched. The CDR3 contains 14 residues. This CDR3 reads CASSLAAGVGEQYF. Here the CDR3 DNA reads TGTGCCAGCAGCTTAGCGGCGGGGGTCGGGGAGCAGTACTTC. Full variable domain (missing parts from reference TRBV11-1 and TRBJ2-7): EAEVAQSPRYKITEKSQAVAFWCDPISGHATLYWYRQILGQGPELLVQFQDESVVDDSQLPKDRFSAERLKGVDSTLKIQPAELGDSAMYLCASSLAAGVGEQYFGPGTRLTVT.

V gene TRBV5-1 combines with J gene TRBJ2-2, with D tentatively TRBD1 or TRBD2 (6 bases each). Germline-derived CDR1 and CDR2 are SGHRS and YFSETQ. CDR3 size: 16 residues. The germline V and J ends were trimmed by 1 base and 4 bases, with 14 bases remaining between them. The CDR3: CASSLLGGSATGELFF. Written as DNA, the CDR3 is TGCGCCAGCAGCTTGTTGGGGGGCTCGGCCACCGGGGAGCTGTTTTTT.

V gene TRBV5-1 combines with J gene TRBJ2-3, with D hard to call. Deletions cut 4 bases from V and 3 bases from J, with 3 bases between. The CDR3 spans 11 residues. Germline CDR1 SGHRS, CDR2 YFSETQ. The CDR3 sequence is CASSETDTQYF. Here the CDR3 DNA reads TGCGCCAGCAGCGAGACAGATACGCAGTATTTT.

A single count supports this clone. V is TRBV5-4 and J is TRBJ2-7; TRBD2 aligns across 10 bases. V was clipped by 2 bases and J by 0 bases; unmatched bases: 2. CDR1 and CDR2 from the germline V gene are SGHNT and YYREEE (reference sequence). The CDR3 has 15 amino acids. The CDR3 reads CASSLAGGPSYEQYF. As DNA, the CDR3 is TGTGCCAGCAGCTTAGCGGGGGGGCCCTCCTACGAGCAGTACTTC. Looking up the rest from reference TRBV5-4 and TRBJ2-7 gives the full variable domain: ETGVTQSPTHLIKTRGQQVTLRCSSQSGHNTVSWYQQALGQGPQFIFQYYREEENGRGNFPPRFSGLQFPNYSSELNVNALELDDSALYLCASSLAGGPSYEQYFGPGTRLTVT.

The CDR3 sequence: CASSPDRGPSGTEAFF. CDR3 coding DNA: TGTGCCAGCAGTCCCGACAGGGGGCCCTCGGGAACTGAAGCTTTCTTT. This chain uses TRBV27 with TRBJ1-1; TRBD1 aligns across 10 bases. The V gene's germline CDR1 is MNHEY and CDR2 SMNVEV (reference sequence). This CDR3 spans 16 amino acids. The V and J ends lost 5 bases and 5 bases, in that order; junction bases with no gene match: 11.

The rearrangement links TRBV11-2 to TRBJ2-7; D is unclear. Germline CDR1 reads SGHAT; CDR2 reads FQNNGV. Trimming cost V 6 bases and J 3 bases, with 12 bases left between them. CDR3 length equals 13 residues. CDR3 residues: CASRLANNYEQYF. For the CDR3, the DNA is TGTGCCAGCAGGCTGGCTAATAACTACGAGCAGTACTTC.

The chain couples TRBV12-3 or TRBV12-4 to TRBJ2-5, with D tentatively TRBD1 or TRBD2 (6 bases each). The length of the CDR3 is 13 residues. Deletions cut 8 bases from V and 4 bases from J, with 14 bases between. CDR3 sequence reads: CASGQQGGETQYF. CDR3 DNA: TGTGCCAGCGGACAACAGGGAGGAGAGACCCAGTACTTC.

V gene TRBV15 combines with J gene TRBJ2-2; either TRBD1 or TRBD2 may supply D (5 bases each). Germline V lookup: CDR1 LNHNV, CDR2 YYDKDF (reference sequence). V was shortened by 3 bases and J by 2 bases, with 13 bases between the two germline ends. CDR3 length: 16 residues. The CDR3 protein is CATSSRAGSNTGELFF. The CDR3 DNA is TGTGCCACCAGCAGCCGGGCAGGGAGTAACACCGGGGAGCTGTTTTTT. Variable domain in full (rest from reference TRBV15 and TRBJ2-2): DAMVIQNPRYQVTQFGKPVTLSCSQTLNHNVMYWYQQKSSQAPKLLFHYYDKDFNNEADTPDNFQSRRPNTSFCFLDIRSPGLGDTAMYLCATSSRAGSNTGELFFGEGSRLTVL.

CDR3 sequence reads: CASSYGATNEKLFF. The CDR3 coding sequence is TGTGCCAGCAGTTACGGGGCAACTAATGAAAAACTGTTTTTT. This sequence joins TRBV28 and TRBJ1-4; D is uncertain. Germline values: CDR1 MDHEN, CDR2 SYDVKM. CDR3 length: 14 residues. Trimming removed 4 bases at V and 0 bases at J, with 6 bases between. The full variable domain, in which reference TRBV28 and TRBJ1-4 provide the parts outside the CDR3, is DVKVTQSSRYLVKRTGEKVFLECVQDMDHENMFWYRQDPGLGLRLIYFSYDVKMKEKGDIPEGYSVSREKKERFSLILESASTNQTSMYLCASSYGATNEKLFFGSGTQLSVL.

This chain connects TRBV6-5 to TRBJ2-1; 11 bases match TRBD2. The CDR3 runs to 15 residues. CDR1 and CDR2 (germline): MNHEY, SVGAGI. With 5 bases clipped from V and 3 bases from J, the junction kept 3 bases outside the gene matches. This CDR3 reads CASSPGTSGYNEQFF. The CDR3 bases are TGTGCCAGCAGTCCCGGGACTAGCGGCTACAATGAGCAGTTCTTC.

The gene calls are TRBV7-6 and TRBJ2-6; D perhaps matches TRBD1 (5 bases). V was clipped by 4 bases and J by 0 bases, with 10 bases between them. CDR3 length: 16 amino acids. Germline CDR1 SGHVS, CDR2 FNYEAQ. The CDR3: CASSSGPDSGANVLTF. In DNA form, the CDR3 reads TGTGCCAGCAGCTCAGGGCCAGACTCTGGGGCCAACGTCCTGACTTTC.

CDR3 nucleotides: TGTGCCAGCAGCGTAGGGGACAGCCACTACGAGCAGTACTTC. It is translated as CASSVGDSHYEQYF. The V call is TRBV9, the J call TRBJ2-7; 7 bases align to TRBD1. Germline V CDR1 and CDR2: SGDLS, YYNGEE. The CDR3 has 14 residues. The V segment lost 0 bases and the J segment 3 bases; nucleotides outside the gene matches: 3.

The genes are TRBV9 and TRBJ1-1, with D maybe TRBD1 (5 bases). V dropped 5 bases and J dropped 11 bases, with 22 bases sitting between them. The CDR3 has 14 amino acids. Germline CDR1 SGDLS, CDR2 YYNGEE. This CDR3 reads CASSPSMGWEGAFF. In nucleotides, the CDR3 is TGTGCCAGCAGTCCCAGCATGGGTTGGGAGGGGGCTTTCTTT.

This chain joins TRBV28 and TRBJ2-7; no clear D gene. The germline V gene encodes CDR1 MDHEN and CDR2 SYDVKM. CDR3 length: 11 amino acids. V was pared by 9 bases and J by 5 bases, with 11 bases between. The CDR3 sequence is CASFSRNEQYF. In DNA, the CDR3 is TGTGCCAGTTTTTCCCGGAACGAGCAGTACTTC.

V usage is TRBV6-5 and J usage is TRBJ1-1, with 8 bases matching TRBD1. The germline V gene has CDR1 MNHEY and CDR2 SVGAGI. V was clipped by 6 bases and J by 1 base; unmatched bases: 7. The CDR3 is 15 residues long. CDR3 sequence reads: CASRTDRGRNTEAFF. The CDR3 bases are TGTGCCAGCAGAACCGACAGGGGCAGGAACACTGAAGCTTTCTTT.

The chain recombines TRBV30 with TRBJ1-2, with no clear D. V was shortened by 6 bases and J by 5 bases, with 7 bases between the two germline ends. The CDR3 has 10 residues. The germline V gene encodes CDR1 GTSNPN and CDR2 SVGIG (reference sequence). The CDR3 reads CACQTYGYTF. As DNA, the CDR3 is TGTGCCTGCCAGACTTATGGCTACACCTTC.

The genes are TRBV5-1 and TRBJ2-1, with 8 nucleotides matching TRBD2. V lost 1 base and J lost 7; bases outside the gene matches: 7. The germline V gene encodes CDR1 SGHRS and CDR2 YFSETQ. The CDR3 runs 15 residues. The CDR3 is CASSLTSGERNEQFF. As DNA, the CDR3 is TGCGCCAGCAGCTTGACTAGCGGAGAACGGAATGAGCAGTTCTTC.